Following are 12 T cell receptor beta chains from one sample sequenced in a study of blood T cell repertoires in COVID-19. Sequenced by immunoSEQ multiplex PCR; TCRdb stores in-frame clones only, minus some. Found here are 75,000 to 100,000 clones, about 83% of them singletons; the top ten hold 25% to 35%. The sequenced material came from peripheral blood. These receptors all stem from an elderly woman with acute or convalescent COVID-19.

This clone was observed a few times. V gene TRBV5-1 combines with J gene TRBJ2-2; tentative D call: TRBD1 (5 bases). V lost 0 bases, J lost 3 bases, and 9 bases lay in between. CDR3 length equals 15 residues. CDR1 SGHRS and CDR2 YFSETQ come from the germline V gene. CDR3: CASSLVRRDTGELFF. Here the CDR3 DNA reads TGCGCCAGCAGCTTGGTCCGCAGGGACACCGGGGAGCTGTTTTTT.

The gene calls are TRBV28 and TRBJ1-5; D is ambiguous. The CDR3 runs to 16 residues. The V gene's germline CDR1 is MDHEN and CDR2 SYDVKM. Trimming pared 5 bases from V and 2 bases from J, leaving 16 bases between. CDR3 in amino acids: CASSPYLVGGNQPQHF. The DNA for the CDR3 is TGTGCCAGCAGTCCGTATCTTGTCGGGGGCAATCAGCCCCAGCATTTT.

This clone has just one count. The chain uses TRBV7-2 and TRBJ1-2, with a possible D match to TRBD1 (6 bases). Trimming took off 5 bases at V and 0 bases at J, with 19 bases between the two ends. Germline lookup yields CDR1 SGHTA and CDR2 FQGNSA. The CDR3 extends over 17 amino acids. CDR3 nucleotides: TGTGCCAGCAGCCTGCCCGGGACAAGCTTTACTAACTATGGCTACACCTTC. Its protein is CASSLPGTSFTNYGYTF.

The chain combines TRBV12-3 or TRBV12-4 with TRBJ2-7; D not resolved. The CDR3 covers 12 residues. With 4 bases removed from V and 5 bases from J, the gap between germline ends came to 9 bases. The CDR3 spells CASSWSAHEQYF. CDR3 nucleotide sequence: TGTGCCAGCAGTTGGAGCGCCCACGAGCAGTACTTC.

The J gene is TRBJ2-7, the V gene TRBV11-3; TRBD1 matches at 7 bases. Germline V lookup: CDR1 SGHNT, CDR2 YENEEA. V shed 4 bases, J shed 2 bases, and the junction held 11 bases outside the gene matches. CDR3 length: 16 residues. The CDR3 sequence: CASSSRRDQGAYEQYF. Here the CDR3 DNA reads TGTGCCAGCAGCTCCCGAAGAGATCAGGGGGCCTACGAGCAGTACTTC.

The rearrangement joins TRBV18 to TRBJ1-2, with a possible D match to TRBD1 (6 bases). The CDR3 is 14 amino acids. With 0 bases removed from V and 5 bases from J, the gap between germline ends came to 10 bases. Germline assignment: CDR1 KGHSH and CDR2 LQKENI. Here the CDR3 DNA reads TGTGCCAGCTCACCACCGGGACACCTGTATGGCTACACCTTC. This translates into CASSPPGHLYGYTF.

CDR3 sequence: CASSLEQPNTEAFF. As DNA, the CDR3 is TGTGCCAGCAGCTTAGAACAGCCGAACACTGAAGCTTTCTTT. V is TRBV7-2 and J is TRBJ1-1; D call uncertain. The CDR3 consists of 14 residues. Germline V gene lookup returns CDR1 SGHTA and CDR2 FQGNSA. With 1 base removed from V and 1 base from J, the gap between germline ends came to 7 bases.

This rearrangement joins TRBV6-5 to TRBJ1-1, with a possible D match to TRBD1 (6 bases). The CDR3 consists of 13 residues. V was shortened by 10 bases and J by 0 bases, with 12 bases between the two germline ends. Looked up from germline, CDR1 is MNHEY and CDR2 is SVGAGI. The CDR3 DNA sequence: TGTGCCACACCCGGGACAATGAACACTGAAGCTTTCTTT. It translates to CATPGTMNTEAFF.

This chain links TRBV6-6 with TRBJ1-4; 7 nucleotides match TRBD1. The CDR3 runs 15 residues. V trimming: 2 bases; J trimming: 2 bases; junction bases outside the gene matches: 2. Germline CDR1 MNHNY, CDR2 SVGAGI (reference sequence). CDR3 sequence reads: CASSYPTGTNEKLFF. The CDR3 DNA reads TGTGCCAGCAGTTACCCGACAGGGACTAATGAAAAACTGTTTTTT.

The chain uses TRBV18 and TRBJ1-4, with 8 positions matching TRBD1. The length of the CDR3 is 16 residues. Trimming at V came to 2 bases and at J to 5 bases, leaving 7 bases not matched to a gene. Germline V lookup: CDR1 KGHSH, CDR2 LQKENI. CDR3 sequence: CASSPRSRQGNEKLFF. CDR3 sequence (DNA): TGTGCCAGCTCACCAAGGTCTCGACAGGGGAATGAAAAACTGTTTTTT. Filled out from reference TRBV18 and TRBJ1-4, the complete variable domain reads NAGVMQNPRHLVRRRGQEARLRCSPMKGHSHVYWYRQLPEEGLKFMVYLQKENIIDESGMPKERFSAEFPKEGPSILRIQQVVRGDSAAYFCASSPRSRQGNEKLFFGSGTQLSVL.

CDR3 residues: CASSRPGGNTGELFF. The CDR3 DNA sequence: TGTGCCAGCAGCCGCCCCGGGGGTAACACCGGGGAGCTGTTTTTT. This rearrangement joins TRBV25-1 to TRBJ2-2, with D possibly TRBD2 on 6 matching bases. CDR1 is MGHDK, CDR2 SYGVNS, per germline. There are 15 residues in the CDR3. Deletions cut 6 bases from V and 2 bases from J, with 13 bases between.

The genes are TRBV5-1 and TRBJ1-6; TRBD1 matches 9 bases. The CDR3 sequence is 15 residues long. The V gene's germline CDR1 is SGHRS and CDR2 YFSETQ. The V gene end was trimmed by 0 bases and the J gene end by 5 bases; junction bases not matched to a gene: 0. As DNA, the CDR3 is TGCGCCAGCAGCTTGGGGACAGGGGATAATTCACCCCTCCACTTT. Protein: CASSLGTGDNSPLHF.